This T cell receptor (beta chain) stems from a study of blood T cell repertoires in COVID-19. Original methodology: Amplifying reference gene primers gave estimates of nucleated cell counts. The table came from immunoSEQ multiplex PCR; TCRdb's copy has only in-frame clones and leaves some out. Clonal size and the V and J genes are those of that table, whereas D and trimming came from the DNA. This sample has about 480,000 clones, with approximately 86% found just once. J was trimmed by 4 bases and V by 3 bases; bases with no gene match: 3. The CDR3 length is 15 residues. The V gene's germline CDR1 is SGHRS and CDR2 YFSETQ.

The TCR sequence derives from a woman aged 60-70 years who had recovered from COVID-19. The specimen was PBMCs or T cells enriched from blood (not recorded which). This chain uses TRBV5-1 with TRBJ2-6; 8 bases agree with TRBD1. CDR3 in amino acids: CASSSRGLGANVLTF. For the CDR3, the DNA is TGCGCCAGCAGCTCCAGGGGGCTCGGGGCCAACGTCCTGACTTTC.